These 4 T cell receptor beta chains were sequenced from one sample in a study of cytomegalovirus exposure and HLA in healthy donors. Assay used: immunoSEQ multiplex PCR; TCRdb lists only in-frame clones, some missing. This sample has a few hundred thousand clones, with approximately 88% found just once. Material: PBMCs. These TCRs come from a man between 25 and 39 years old in good health and CMV-seronegative.

V usage is TRBV19 and J usage is TRBJ2-2; TRBD1 agrees at 11 bases. V trimming: 4 bases; J trimming: 7 bases; junction bases outside the gene matches: 2. From germline, CDR1 is LNHDA and CDR2 SQIVND (reference sequence). The CDR3 extends over 14 amino acids. CDR3 in amino acids: CASSRGQGVGELFF. DNA for the CDR3: TGTGCCAGTAGTAGGGGACAGGGGGTCGGGGAGCTGTTTTTT.

This clone was seen more than once but under ten times. V and J are TRBV7-6 and TRBJ2-2; a weak D match, TRBD1 (6 bases). Germline V gene lookup returns CDR1 SGHVS and CDR2 FNYEAQ. CDR3 length: 16 residues. V was pared by 5 bases and J by 0 bases, with 13 bases between. DNA for the CDR3: TGTGCCAGCAGCCAAAGGGACACCACGAACACCGGGGAGCTGTTTTTT. Its translation: CASSQRDTTNTGELFF.

The chain combines TRBV6-5 with TRBJ2-3; D is perhaps TRBD1 (6 bases). V was clipped by 6 bases and J by 0 bases, with 13 bases between them. The germline CDR1 and CDR2 sequences are MNHEY and SVGAGI. CDR3 length equals 15 residues. The CDR3 reads CASSGVGASTDTQYF. The CDR3, as DNA: TGTGCCAGCAGCGGGGTGGGGGCAAGCACAGATACGCAGTATTTT.

The genes are TRBV18 and TRBJ2-7; maybe TRBD1 (6 bases). Trimming took 4 bases from V and 3 from J, leaving 16 bases between them. Germline values: CDR1 KGHSH, CDR2 LQKENI. CDR3 length: 15 residues. The CDR3 region has the DNA TGTGCCAGCTCACATAGCCGGGACAAGATCTACGAGCAGTACTTC. Translated: CASSHSRDKIYEQYF.